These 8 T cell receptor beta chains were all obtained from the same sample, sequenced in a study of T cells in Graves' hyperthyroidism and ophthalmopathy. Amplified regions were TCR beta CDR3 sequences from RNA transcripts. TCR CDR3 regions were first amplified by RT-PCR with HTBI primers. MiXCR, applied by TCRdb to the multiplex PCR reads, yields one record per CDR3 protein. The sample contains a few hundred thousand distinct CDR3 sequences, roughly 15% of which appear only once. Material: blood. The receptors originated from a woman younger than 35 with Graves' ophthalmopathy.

The CDR3 region is CASSFPTNEKLFF. The CDR3, as DNA: TGTGCCAGCAGCTTCCCAACTAATGAAAAACTGTTTTTT. The gene calls are TRBV5-6 and TRBJ1-4; D gene ambiguous. From germline, CDR1 is SGHDT and CDR2 YYEEEE. The CDR3 has 13 residues. Deletions cut 2 bases from V and 0 bases from J, with 2 bases between.

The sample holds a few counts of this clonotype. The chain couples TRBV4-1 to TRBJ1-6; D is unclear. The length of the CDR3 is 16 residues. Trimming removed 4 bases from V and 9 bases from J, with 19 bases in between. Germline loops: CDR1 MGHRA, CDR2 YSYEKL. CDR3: CASSPLPREFSSPLHF. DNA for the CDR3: TGCGCCAGCAGCCCCTTGCCAAGGGAGTTTAGTTCACCCCTCCACTTT.

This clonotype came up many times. CDR3 DNA: TGTGCCAGCAGTTTCCAACGACAGCCCTACGAGCAGTACTTC. Translating gives CASSFQRQPYEQYF. The chain couples TRBV28 to TRBJ2-7; D perhaps matches TRBD1 (5 bases). The V gene's germline CDR1 is MDHEN and CDR2 SYDVKM. The CDR3 is made up of 14 amino acids. V was pared by 3 bases and J by 2 bases, with 11 bases between.

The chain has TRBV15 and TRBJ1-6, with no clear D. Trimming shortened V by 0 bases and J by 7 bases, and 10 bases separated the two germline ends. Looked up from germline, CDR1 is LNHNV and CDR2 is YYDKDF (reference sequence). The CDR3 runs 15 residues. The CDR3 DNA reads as TGTGCCACCAGCAGAGATTTTACGGAGAATTCACCCCTCCACTTT. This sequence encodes CATSRDFTENSPLHF.

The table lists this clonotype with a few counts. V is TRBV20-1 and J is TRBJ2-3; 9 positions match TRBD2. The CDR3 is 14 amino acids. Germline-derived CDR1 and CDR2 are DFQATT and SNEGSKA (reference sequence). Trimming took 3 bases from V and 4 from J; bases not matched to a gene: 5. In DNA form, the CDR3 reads TGCAGTGCTAGGGGGACTAGCAGGTCAGATACGCAGTATTTT. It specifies CSARGTSRSDTQYF.

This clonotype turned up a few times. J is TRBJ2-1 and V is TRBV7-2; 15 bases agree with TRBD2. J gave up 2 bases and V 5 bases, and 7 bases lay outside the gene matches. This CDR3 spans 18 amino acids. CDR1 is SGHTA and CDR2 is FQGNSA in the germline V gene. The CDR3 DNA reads TGTGCCAGCAGCCGGACTAGCGGGAGGGTAGGCCCCTACAATGAGCAGTTCTTC. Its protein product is CASSRTSGRVGPYNEQFF.

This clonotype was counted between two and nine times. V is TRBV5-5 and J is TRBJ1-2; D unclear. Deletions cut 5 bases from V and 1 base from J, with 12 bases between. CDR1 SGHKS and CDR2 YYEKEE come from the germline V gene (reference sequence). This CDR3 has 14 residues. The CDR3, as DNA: TGTGCCAGCAGGGAGCGATGGGGTAACTATGGCTACACCTTC. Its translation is CASRERWGNYGYTF.

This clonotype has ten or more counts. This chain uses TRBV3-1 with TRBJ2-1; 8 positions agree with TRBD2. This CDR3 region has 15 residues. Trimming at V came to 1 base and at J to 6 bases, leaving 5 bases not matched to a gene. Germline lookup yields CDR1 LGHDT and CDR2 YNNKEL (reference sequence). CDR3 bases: TGTGCCAGCAGCCAAGGTGCGGGAGGTAGCAATGAGCAGTTCTTC. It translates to CASSQGAGGSNEQFF.